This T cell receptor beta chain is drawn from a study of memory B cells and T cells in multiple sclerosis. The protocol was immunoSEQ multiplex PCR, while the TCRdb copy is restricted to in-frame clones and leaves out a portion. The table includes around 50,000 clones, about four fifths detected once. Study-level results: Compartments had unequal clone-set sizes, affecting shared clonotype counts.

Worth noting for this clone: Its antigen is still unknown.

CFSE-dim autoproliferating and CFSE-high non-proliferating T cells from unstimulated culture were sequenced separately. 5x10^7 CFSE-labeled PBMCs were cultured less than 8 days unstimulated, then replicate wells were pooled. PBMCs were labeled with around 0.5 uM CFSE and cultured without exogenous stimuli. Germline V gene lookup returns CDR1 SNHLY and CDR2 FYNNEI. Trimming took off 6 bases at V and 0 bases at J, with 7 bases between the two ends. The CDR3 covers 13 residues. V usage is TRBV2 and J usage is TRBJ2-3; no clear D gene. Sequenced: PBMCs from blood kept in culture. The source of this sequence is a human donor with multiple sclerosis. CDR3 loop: CASRRDSTDTQYF. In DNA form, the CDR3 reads TGTGCCAGCAGGCGAGATAGCACAGATACGCAGTATTTT.